These 7 T cell receptor beta chains share one sample of origin, sequenced in a study of OX40 agonist ivuxolimab in advanced cancers. Produced via immunoSEQ multiplex PCR; TCRdb's table is partial and in-frame only. The table shows some 74,000 clones, with 90% to 95% occurring only once. The starting material was CD4+ or CD8+ T cells sorted from blood, obtained in a trial of the OX40 agonist ivuxolimab. The origin of the receptors is an adult with an advanced solid tumor such as melanoma, head and neck, liver or kidney cancer.

The rearrangement uses TRBV4-2 and TRBJ2-5; D uncertain. CDR1 is LGHNA, CDR2 YNFKEQ, per germline. This CDR3 has 15 residues. The V end lost 0 bases, the J end lost 2 bases, and 10 bases lay between the germline ends. Here the CDR3 DNA reads TGTGCCAGCAGCCAAGAGGGGTATAGACAAGAGACCCAGTACTTC. This gives the protein CASSQEGYRQETQYF.

This clone was detected once. The J gene is TRBJ2-7, the V gene TRBV27, with D possibly TRBD2 on 7 matching bases. Germline V CDR1 and CDR2: MNHEY, SMNVEV (reference sequence). The CDR3 is 15 residues long. V was trimmed by 2 bases and J by 3 bases, leaving 14 bases between them. The CDR3 bases are TGTGCCAGCAGTTTAGTGGGGGGGCCCAACTACGAGCAGTACTTC. It codes for CASSLVGGPNYEQYF.

This sequence joins TRBV6-5 and TRBJ1-1, with a possible D match to TRBD1 (6 bases). Germline V gene sequence: CDR1 MNHEY, CDR2 SVGAGI. Trimming removed 7 bases at V and 3 bases at J, with 15 bases between. The CDR3 is made up of 14 amino acids. CDR3 nucleotides: TGTGCCAGCATCAGAACAGGGATGGACACTGAAGCTTTCTTT. Encoded protein: CASIRTGMDTEAFF.

This chain joins TRBV4-1 and TRBJ2-3, with unresolved D. The CDR3 is 13 residues long. Trimming cost V 4 bases and J 5 bases, with 10 bases left between them. Germline-derived CDR1 and CDR2 are MGHRA and YSYEKL. CDR3: CASSRVTGDTQYF. The CDR3, as DNA: TGCGCCAGCAGCCGAGTCACGGGAGATACGCAGTATTTT.

The V call is TRBV4-3, the J call TRBJ2-7; maybe TRBD2 (5 bases). V dropped 1 base and J dropped 7 bases, with 11 bases sitting between them. Germline CDR1 and CDR2: LGHNA and YSLEER. CDR3 length: 13 residues. The CDR3 loop is CASSQGARGEQYF. CDR3 DNA sequence: TGCGCCAGCAGCCAAGGAGCCCGCGGGGAGCAGTACTTC.

J is TRBJ2-1 and V is TRBV25-1; D unresolved. Trimming took 6 bases from V and 9 from J, leaving 15 bases between them. The CDR3 contains 13 residues. Germline V gene lookup returns CDR1 MGHDK and CDR2 SYGVNS. In DNA form, the CDR3 reads TGTGCCAGCAGGGGTTCTAGGGCGAGTGAGCAGTTCTTC. This codes for CASRGSRASEQFF.

J is TRBJ1-1 and V is TRBV27, with D tentatively TRBD1 (6 bases). The CDR3 covers 14 residues. Germline V CDR1 and CDR2: MNHEY, SMNVEV (reference sequence). The ends were cut back, 9 bases at V and 0 bases at J, with 14 bases in the middle. CDR3 nucleotide sequence: TGTGCCAGTAGGGGTAGGGGGATGAACACTGAAGCTTTCTTT. It is translated as CASRGRGMNTEAFF.